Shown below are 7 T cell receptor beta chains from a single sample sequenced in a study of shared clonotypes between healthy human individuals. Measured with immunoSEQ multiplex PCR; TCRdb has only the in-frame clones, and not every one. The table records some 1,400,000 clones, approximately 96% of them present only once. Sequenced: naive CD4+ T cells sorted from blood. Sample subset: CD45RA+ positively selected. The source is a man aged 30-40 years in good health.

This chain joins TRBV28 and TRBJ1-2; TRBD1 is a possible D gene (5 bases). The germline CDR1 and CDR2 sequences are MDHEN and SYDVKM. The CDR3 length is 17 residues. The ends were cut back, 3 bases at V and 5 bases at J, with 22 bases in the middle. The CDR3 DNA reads TGTGCCAGCAGTTTCACCGGGACCTCTACAATAATATATGGCTACACCTTC. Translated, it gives CASSFTGTSTIIYGYTF.

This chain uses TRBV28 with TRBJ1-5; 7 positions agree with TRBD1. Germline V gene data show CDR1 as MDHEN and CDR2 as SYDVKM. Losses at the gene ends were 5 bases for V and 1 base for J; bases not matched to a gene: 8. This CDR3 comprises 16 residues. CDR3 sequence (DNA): TGTGCCAGCAGTGGCCACAGGGGAGGCAGCAATCAGCCCCAGCATTTT. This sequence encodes CASSGHRGGSNQPQHF.

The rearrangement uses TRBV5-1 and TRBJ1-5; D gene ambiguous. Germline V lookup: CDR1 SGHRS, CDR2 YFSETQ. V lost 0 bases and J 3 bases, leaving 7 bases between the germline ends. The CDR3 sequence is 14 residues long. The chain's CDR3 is CASSLDGYNQPQHF. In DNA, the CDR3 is TGCGCCAGCAGCTTGGATGGGTACAATCAGCCCCAGCATTTT.

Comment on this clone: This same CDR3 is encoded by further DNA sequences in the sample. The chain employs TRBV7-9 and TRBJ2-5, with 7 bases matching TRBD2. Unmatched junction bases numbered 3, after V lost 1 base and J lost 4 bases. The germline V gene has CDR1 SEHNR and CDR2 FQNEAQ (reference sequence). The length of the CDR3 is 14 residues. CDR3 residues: CASSLVGGRETQYF. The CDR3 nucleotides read TGTGCCAGCAGCTTAGTAGGCGGGAGAGAGACCCAGTACTTC.

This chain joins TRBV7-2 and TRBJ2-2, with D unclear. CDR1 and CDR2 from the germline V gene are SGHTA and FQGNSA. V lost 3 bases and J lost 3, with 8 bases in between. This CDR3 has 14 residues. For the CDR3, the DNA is TGTGCCAGCAGCTTTAGTAGGGACACCGGGGAGCTGTTTTTT. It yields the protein CASSFSRDTGELFF.

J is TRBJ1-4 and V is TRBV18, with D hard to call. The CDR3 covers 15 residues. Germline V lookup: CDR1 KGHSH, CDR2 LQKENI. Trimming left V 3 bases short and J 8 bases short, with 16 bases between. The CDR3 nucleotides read TGTGCCAGCTCACCGGGTCAGACGGGCCGGGAAAAACTGTTTTTT. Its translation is CASSPGQTGREKLFF.

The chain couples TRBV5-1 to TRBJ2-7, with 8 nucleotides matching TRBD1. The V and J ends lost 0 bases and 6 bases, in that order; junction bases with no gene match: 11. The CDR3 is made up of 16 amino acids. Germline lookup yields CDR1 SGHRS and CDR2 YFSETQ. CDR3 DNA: TGCGCCAGCAGCTTGGGGATAGGACAGGGCGCTGGCGAGCAGTACTTC. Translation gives CASSLGIGQGAGEQYF.